This T cell receptor beta chain was identified in a study of blood T cell repertoires in COVID-19. Study-wide background: The analysed material was cDNA or gDNA that came from T cells, B-cell-depleted T cells, or PBMCs.

The assay was immunoSEQ multiplex PCR, and TCRdb's table has in-frame clones only and misses some. The sample records approximately 200,000 clones, around 82% being singletons. The germline gives CDR1 SGHRS, CDR2 YFSETQ. CDR3 length: 16 amino acids. V lost 3 bases and J lost 4, with 18 bases in between. In terms of age and location, participants ranged from roughly 18 to 89 years and lived in approximately 26 US areas. Clinical history as reported by participants underpinned cohort assignment. Sequencing used PBMCs or T cells enriched from blood (not recorded which). The chain uses TRBV5-1 and TRBJ2-3; perhaps TRBD1 as D (6 bases). The origin of this receptor is a man in his forties who had recovered from COVID-19. The CDR3 DNA reads TGCGCCAGCAGCTCCCAGGGGTTCCTGGTCGCAGATACGCAGTATTTT. This encodes CASSSQGFLVADTQYF.